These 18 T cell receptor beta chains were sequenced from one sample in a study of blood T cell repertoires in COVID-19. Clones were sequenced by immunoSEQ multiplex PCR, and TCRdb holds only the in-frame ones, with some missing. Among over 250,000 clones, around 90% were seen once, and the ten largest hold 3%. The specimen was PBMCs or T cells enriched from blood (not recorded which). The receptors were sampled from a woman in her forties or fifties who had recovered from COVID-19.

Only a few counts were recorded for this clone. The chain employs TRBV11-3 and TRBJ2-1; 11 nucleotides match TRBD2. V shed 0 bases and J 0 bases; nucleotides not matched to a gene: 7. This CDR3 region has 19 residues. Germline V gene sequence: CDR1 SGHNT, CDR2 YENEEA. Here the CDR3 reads CASSLEGTSGQSSYNEQFF. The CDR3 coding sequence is TGTGCCAGCAGCTTAGAGGGGACTAGCGGCCAAAGCTCCTACAATGAGCAGTTCTTC.

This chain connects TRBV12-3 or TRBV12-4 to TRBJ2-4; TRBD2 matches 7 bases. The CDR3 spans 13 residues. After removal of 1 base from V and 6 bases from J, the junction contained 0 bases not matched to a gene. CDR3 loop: CASSLGGRNIQYF. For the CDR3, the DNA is TGTGCCAGCAGTTTAGGCGGGAGAAACATTCAGTACTTC.

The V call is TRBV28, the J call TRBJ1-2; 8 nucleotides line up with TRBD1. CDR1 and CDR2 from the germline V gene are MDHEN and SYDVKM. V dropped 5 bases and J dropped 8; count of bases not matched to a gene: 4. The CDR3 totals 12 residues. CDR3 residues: CASSPPGGGYTF. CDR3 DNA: TGTGCCAGCAGTCCGCCAGGGGGCGGCTACACCTTC.

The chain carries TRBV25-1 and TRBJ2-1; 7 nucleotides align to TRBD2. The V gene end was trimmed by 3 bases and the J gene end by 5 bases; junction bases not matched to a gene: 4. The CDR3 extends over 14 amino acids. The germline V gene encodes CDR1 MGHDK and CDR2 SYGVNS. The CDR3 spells CASSDWLADNEQFF. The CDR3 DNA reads TGTGCCAGCAGTGACTGGCTAGCGGACAATGAGCAGTTCTTC.

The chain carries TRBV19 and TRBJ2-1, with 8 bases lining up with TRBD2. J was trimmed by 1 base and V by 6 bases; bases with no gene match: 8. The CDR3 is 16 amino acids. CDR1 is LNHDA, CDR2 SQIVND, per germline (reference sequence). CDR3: CASRNSGNPSYNEQFF. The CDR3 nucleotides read TGTGCCAGTAGAAATAGCGGGAACCCTTCCTACAATGAGCAGTTCTTC.

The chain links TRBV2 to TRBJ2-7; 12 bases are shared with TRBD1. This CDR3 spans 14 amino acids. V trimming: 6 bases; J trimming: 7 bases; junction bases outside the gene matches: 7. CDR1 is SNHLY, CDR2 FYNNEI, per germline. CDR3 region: CASSAGTGGYEQYF. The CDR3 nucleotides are TGTGCCAGCAGCGCCGGGACAGGGGGCTATGAGCAGTACTTC.

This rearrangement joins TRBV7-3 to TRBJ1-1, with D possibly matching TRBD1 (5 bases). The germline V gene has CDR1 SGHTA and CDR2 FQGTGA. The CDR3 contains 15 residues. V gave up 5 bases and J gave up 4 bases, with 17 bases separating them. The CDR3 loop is CASSPERGRGTEAFF. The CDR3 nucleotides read TGTGCCAGCAGCCCCGAGCGGGGGAGAGGCACTGAAGCTTTCTTT.

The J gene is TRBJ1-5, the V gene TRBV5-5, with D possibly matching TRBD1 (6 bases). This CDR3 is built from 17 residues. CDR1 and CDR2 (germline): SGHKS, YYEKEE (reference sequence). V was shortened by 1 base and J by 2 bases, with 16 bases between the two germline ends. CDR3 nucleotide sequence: TGTGCCAGCAGCTTGCTCTCGGGGACATATGGCAATCAGCCCCAGCATTTT. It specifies CASSLLSGTYGNQPQHF.

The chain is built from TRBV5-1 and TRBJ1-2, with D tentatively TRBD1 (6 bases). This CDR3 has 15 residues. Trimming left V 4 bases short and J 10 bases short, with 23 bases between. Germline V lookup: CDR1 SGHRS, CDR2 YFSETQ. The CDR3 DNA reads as TGCGCCAGCAGCGCGACAACAACAGGGAGTACGGTCTACACCTTC. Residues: CASSATTTGSTVYTF.

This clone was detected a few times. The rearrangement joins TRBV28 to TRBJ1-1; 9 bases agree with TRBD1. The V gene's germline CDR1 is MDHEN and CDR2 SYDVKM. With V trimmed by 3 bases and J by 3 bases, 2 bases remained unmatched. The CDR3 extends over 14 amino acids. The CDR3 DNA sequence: TGTGCCAGCAGTTTGACAGGGGGTTACACTGAAGCTTTCTTT. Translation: CASSLTGGYTEAFF.

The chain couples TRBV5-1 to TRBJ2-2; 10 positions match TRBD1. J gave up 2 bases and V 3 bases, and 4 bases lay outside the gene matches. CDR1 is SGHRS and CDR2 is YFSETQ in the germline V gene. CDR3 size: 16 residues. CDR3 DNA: TGCGCCAGCAGCTCCCGGGACAGGGGAAACACCGGGGAGCTGTTTTTT. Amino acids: CASSSRDRGNTGELFF.

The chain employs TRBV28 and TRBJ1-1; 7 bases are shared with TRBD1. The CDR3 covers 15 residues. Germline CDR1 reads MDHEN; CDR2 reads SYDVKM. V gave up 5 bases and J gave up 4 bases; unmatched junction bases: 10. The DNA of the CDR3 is TGTGCCAGCAGTCCCCGACAGGGATCCAGCACTGAAGCTTTCTTT. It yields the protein CASSPRQGSSTEAFF. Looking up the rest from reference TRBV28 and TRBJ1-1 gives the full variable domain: DVKVTQSSRYLVKRTGEKVFLECVQDMDHENMFWYRQDPGLGLRLIYFSYDVKMKEKGDIPEGYSVSREKKERFSLILESASTNQTSMYLCASSPRQGSSTEAFFGQGTRLTVV.

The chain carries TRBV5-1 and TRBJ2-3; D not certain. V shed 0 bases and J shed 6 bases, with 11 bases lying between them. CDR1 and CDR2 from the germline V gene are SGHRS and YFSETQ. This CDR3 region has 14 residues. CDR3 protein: CASSLGLLTDTQYF. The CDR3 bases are TGCGCCAGCAGCTTGGGACTCCTCACCGATACGCAGTATTTT.

The chain's CDR3 is CASSPPGTSGNTGELFF. CDR3 bases: TGTGCCAGCTCACCCCCGGGGACTAGCGGAAACACCGGGGAGCTGTTTTTT. J is TRBJ2-2 and V is TRBV18, with 11 bases identical to TRBD2. Germline V gene lookup returns CDR1 KGHSH and CDR2 LQKENI. V gave up 3 bases and J gave up 2 bases; unmatched junction bases: 5. This CDR3 has 17 amino acids.

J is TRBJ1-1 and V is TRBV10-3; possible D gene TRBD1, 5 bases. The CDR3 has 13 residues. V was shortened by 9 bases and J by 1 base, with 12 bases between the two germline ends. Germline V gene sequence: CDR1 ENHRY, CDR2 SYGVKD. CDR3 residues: CAITGTKNTEAFF. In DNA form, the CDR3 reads TGTGCCATTACAGGAACCAAGAACACTGAAGCTTTCTTT.

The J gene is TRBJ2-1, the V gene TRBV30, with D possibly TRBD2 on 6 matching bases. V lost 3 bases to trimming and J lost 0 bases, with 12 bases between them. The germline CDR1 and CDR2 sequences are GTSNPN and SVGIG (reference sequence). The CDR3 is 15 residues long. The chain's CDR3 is CAWRSGVSSYNEQFF. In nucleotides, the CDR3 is TGTGCCTGGAGATCGGGAGTCAGCTCCTACAATGAGCAGTTCTTC.

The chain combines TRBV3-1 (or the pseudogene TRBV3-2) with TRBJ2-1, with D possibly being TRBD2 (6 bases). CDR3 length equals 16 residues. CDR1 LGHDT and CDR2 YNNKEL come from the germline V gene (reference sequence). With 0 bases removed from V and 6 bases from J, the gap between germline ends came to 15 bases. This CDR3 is CASSQEPLASGNEQFF. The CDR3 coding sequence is TGTGCCAGCAGCCAAGAACCCCTAGCGAGTGGCAATGAGCAGTTCTTC.

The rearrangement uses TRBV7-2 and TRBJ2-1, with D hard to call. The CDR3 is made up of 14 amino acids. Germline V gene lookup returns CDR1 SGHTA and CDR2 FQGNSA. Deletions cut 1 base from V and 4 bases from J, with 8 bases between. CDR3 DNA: TGTGCCAGCAGCTTAGGCGGAGATTACAATGAGCAGTTCTTC. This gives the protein CASSLGGDYNEQFF.